This T cell receptor beta chain was retrieved from a study of hypomethylating agent response in myelodysplastic syndrome. Turning to the study itself: Patients received azacitidine (about 75% of the 11) or decitabine (3 of 11).

V was shortened by 5 bases and J by 0 bases, with 14 bases between the two germline ends. This CDR3 spans 15 amino acids. The germline V gene has CDR1 SGHTA and CDR2 FQGTGA. Each sample had roughly 430 ng DNA, as two 200 ng replicates, at survey resolution. TCRdb's table, derived via immunoSEQ multiplex PCR, lists solely in-frame clones and lacks some. This table holds 6,000 or so clones, around four fifths found once. To note about this clone: Antigen: not known.

Study observations and caveats: The cohort was small, with only roughly twelve patients analyzed.

The V call is TRBV7-3, the J call TRBJ2-7; TRBD1 might be the D (6 bases). This TCR was recovered from a human donor with myelodysplastic syndrome. This specimen consisted of bone marrow, obtained before or after starting hypomethylating agent treatment for myelodysplastic syndrome (not recorded which). In DNA form, the CDR3 reads TGTGCCAGCAGCCCGGGACACGCGAGCTCCTACGAGCAGTACTTC. Translated: CASSPGHASSYEQYF.